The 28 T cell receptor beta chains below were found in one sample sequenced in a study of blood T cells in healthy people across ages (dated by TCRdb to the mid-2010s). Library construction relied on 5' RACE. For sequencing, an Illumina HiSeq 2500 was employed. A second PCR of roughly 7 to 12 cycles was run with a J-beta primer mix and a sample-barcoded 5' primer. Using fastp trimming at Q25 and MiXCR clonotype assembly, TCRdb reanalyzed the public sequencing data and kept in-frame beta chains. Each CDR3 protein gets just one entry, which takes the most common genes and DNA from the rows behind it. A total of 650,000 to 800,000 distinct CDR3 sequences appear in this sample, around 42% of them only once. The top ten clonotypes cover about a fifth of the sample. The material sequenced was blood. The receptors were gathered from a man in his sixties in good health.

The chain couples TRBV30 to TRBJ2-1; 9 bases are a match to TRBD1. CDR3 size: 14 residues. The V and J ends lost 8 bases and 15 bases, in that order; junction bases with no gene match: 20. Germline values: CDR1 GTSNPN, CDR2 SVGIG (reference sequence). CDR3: CAGKRQGVSLVWFF. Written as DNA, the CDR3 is TGTGCCGGCAAAAGACAGGGGGTGTCTTTAGTGTGGTTCTTC.

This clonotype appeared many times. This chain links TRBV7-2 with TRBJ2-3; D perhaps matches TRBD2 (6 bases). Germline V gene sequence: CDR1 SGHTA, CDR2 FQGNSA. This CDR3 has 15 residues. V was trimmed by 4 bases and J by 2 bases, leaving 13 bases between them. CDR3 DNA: TGTGCCAGCAGCTCCCGGGACTGGAACACAGATACGCAGTATTTT. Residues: CASSSRDWNTDTQYF.

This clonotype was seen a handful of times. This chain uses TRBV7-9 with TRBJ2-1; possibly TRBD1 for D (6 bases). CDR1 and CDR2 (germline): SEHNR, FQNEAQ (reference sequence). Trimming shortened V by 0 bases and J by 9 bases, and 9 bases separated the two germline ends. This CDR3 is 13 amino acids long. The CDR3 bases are TGTGCCAGCAGCTTAGCGCAGGGGTCTGAGCAGTTCTTC. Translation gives CASSLAQGSEQFF.

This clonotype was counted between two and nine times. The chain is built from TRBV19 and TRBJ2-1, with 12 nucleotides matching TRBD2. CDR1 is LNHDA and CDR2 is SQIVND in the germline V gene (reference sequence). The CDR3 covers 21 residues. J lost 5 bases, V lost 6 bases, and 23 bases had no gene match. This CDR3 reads CASRALGFLAGGPKIHNEQFF. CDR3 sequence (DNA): TGTGCCAGTAGAGCCCTGGGCTTCCTAGCGGGGGGGCCTAAGATTCACAATGAGCAGTTCTTC.

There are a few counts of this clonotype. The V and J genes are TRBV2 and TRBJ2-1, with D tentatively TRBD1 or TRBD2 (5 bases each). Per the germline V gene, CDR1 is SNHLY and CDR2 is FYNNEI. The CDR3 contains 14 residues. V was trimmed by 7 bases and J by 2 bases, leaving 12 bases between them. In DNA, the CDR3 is TGTGCCAGCAAACGGGACGGCCCCTACAATGAGCAGTTCTTC. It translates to CASKRDGPYNEQFF.

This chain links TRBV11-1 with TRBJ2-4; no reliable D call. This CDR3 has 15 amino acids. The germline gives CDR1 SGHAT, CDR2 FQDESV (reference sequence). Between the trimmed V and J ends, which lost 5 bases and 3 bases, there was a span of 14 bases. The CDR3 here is CASSPKTSLKNIQYF. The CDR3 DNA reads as TGTGCCAGCAGCCCTAAGACCTCTCTCAAAAACATTCAGTACTTC.

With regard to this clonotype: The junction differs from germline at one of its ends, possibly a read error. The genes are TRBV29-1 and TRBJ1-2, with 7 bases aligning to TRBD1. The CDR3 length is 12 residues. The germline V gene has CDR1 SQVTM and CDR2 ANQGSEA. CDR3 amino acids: CSVASGQYGYTF. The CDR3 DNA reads TGCAGCGTTGCCTCGGGACAGTATGGCTACACTTTC.

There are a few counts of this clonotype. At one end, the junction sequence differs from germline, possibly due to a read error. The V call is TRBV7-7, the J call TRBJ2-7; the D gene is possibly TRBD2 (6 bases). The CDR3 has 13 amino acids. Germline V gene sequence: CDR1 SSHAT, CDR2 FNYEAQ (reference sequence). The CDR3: CASSLGSGSEQYF. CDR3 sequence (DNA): TGTGCTAGCAGCTTAGGTAGCGGCTCCGAGCAGTACTTC. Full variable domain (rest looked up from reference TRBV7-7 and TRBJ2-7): GAGVSQSPRYKVTKRGQDVTLRCDPISSHATLYWYQQALGQGPEFLTYFNYEAQPDKSGLPSDRFSAERPEGSISTLTIQRTEQRDSAMYRCASSLGSGSEQYFGPGTRLTVT.

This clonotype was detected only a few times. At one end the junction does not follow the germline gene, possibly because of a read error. CDR3 sequence (DNA): TGCGCCAGCAGCCAAGAGGACAGGGGGGATTGGGGCACTGAGGCTTTCTTT. Its translation is CASSQEDRGDWGTEAFF. V and J are TRBV4-3 and TRBJ1-1, with 10 bases that match TRBD1. Germline V gives CDR1 LGHNA, CDR2 YSLEER. This CDR3 has 17 residues.

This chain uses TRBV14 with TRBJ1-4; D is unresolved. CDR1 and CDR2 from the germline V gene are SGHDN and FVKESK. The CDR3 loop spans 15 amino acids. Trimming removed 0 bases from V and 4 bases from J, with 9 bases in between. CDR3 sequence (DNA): TGTGCCAGCAGCCAAGATGGAGTGAATAATGAAAAACTGTTTTTT. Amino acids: CASSQDGVNNEKLFF.

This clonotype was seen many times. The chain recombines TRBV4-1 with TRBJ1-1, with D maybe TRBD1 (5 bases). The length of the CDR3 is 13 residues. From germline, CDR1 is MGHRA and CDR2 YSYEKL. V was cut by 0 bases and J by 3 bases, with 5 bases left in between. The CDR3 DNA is TGCGCCAGCAGCCAAGACAGGGACACTGAAGCTTTCTTT. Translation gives CASSQDRDTEAFF.

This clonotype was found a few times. CDR3 sequence reads: CASSLRNRGPNSSGANVLTF. CDR3 nucleotides: TGTGCCAGCAGCTTAAGAAACAGGGGACCTAATTCCTCTGGGGCCAACGTCCTGACTTTC. V gene TRBV7-9 combines with J gene TRBJ2-6, with TRBD1 matching over 7 bases. Germline values: CDR1 SEHNR, CDR2 FQNEAQ (reference sequence). This CDR3 has 20 amino acids. Trimming took 2 bases from V and 0 from J; bases not matched to a gene: 13.

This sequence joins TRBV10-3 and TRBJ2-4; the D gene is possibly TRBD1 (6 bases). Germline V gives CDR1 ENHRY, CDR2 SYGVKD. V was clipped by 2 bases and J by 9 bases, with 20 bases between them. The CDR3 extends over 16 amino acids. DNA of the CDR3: TGTGCCATCAGTGAGCCCCACCGGTCTCTACAGGGCATTCAGTACTTC. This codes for CAISEPHRSLQGIQYF.

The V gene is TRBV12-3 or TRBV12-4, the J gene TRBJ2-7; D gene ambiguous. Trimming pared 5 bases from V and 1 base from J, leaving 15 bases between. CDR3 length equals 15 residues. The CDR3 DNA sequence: TGTGCCAGCAGTGCCCCGATTGTTCGGTCCTACGAGCAGTACTTC. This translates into CASSAPIVRSYEQYF.

CDR3 residues: CAISEQAGAGAEAFF. As DNA, the CDR3 is TGTGCCATCAGTGAACAGGCGGGGGCTGGCGCTGAAGCTTTCTTT. The V gene is TRBV10-3, the J gene TRBJ1-1, with D possibly being TRBD1 (6 bases). This CDR3 has 15 amino acids. The V gene's germline CDR1 is ENHRY and CDR2 SYGVKD. The ends were cut back, 3 bases at V and 6 bases at J, with 17 bases in the middle.

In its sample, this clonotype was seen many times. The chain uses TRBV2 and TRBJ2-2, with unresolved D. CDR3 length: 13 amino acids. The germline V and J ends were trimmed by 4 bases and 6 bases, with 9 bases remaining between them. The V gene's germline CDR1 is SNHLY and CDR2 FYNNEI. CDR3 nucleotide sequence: TGTGCCAGCAGTGCTCCTACCGCCGGGGAGCTGTTTTTT. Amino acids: CASSAPTAGELFF.

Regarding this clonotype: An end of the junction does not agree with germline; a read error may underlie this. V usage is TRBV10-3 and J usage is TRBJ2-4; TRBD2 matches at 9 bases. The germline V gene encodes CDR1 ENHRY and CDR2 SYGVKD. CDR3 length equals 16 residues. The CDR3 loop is CAISEQRGASKNIQHF. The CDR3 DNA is TGTGCCATCAGTGAACAGCGGGGGGCGTCCAAAAACATTCAGCACTTC.

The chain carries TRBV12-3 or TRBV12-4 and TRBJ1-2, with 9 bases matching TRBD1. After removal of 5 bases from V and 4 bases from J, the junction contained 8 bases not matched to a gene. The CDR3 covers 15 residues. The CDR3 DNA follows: TGTGCCAGCAGTCCATCCGGGACAGGGAGCTATGGCTACACCTTC. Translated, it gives CASSPSGTGSYGYTF.

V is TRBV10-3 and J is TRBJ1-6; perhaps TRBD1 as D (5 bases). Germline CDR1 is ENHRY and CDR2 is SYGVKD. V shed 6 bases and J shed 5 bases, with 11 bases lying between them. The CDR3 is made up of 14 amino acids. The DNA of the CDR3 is TGTGCCATCAGGACTGGGGGGAATAATTCACCCCTCCACTTT. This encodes CAIRTGGNNSPLHF.

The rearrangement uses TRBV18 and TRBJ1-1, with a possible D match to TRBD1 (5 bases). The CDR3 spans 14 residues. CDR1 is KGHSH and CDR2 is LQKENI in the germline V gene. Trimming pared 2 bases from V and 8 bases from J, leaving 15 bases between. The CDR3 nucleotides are TGTGCCAGCTCACCAAGGCAGGGCAGGTTCGAAGCTTTCTTT. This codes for CASSPRQGRFEAFF.

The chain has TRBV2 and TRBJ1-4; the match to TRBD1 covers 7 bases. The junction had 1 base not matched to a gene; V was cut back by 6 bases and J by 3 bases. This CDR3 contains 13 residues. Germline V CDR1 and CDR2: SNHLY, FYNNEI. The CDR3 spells CASRQGSNEKLFF. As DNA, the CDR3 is TGTGCCAGCAGACAGGGGTCTAATGAAAAACTGTTTTTT.

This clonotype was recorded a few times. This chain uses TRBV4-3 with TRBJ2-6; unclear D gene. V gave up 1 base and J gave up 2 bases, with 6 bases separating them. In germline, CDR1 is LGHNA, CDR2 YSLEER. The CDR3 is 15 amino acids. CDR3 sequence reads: CASSQGGTGANVLTF. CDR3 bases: TGCGCCAGCAGCCAAGGGGGTACTGGGGCCAACGTCCTGACTTTC.

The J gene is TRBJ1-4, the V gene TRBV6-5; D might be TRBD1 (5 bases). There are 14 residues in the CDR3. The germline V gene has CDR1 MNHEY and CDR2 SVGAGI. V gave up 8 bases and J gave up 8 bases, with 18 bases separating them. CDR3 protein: CASRRGGWEEKLFF. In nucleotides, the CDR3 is TGTGCCAGCCGCCGGGGGGGGTGGGAAGAAAAACTGTTTTTT.

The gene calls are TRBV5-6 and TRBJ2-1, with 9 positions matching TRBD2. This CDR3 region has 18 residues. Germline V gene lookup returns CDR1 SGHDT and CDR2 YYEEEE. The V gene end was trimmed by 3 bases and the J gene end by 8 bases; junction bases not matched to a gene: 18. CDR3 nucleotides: TGTGCCAGCAGCTCGGCGGGAGGGGGGCGATCCCGCGTGTATGAGCAGTTCTTC. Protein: CASSSAGGGRSRVYEQFF.

The CDR3 DNA reads TGTGCCAGCAGCTACCACAGCTCCTACGAGCAGTACTTC. Translation: CASSYHSSYEQYF. The rearrangement uses TRBV7-2 and TRBJ2-7; unclear D gene. Trimming left V 4 bases short and J 0 bases short, with 7 bases between. The CDR3 spans 13 residues. Germline loops: CDR1 SGHTA, CDR2 FQGNSA. Using reference TRBV7-2 and TRBJ2-7 for the parts outside the CDR3, the full variable domain is GAGVSQSPSNKVTEKGKDVELRCDPISGHTALYWYRQSLGQGLEFLIYFQGNSAPDKSGLPSDRFSAERTGGSVSTLTIQRTQQEDSAVYLCASSYHSSYEQYFGPGTRLTVT.

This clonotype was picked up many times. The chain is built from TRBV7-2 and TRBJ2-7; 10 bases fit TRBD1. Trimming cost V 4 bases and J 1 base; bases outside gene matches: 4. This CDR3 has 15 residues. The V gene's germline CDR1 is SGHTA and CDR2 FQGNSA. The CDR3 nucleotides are TGTGCCAGCAGCTCGACAGGGGGCAGGTCCTACGAGCAGTACTTC. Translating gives CASSSTGGRSYEQYF.

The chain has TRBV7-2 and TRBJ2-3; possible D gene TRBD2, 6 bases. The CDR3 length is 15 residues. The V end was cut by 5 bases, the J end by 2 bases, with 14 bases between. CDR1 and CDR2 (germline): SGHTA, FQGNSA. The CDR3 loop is CASSQRRGTTDTQYF. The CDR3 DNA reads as TGTGCCAGCAGCCAACGGCGGGGCACCACAGATACGCAGTATTTT.

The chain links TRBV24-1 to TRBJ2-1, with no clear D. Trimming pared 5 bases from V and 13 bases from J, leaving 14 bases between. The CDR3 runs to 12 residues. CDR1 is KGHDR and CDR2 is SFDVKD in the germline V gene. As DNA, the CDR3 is TGTGCCACCAGTGCTGGGCAGGAAACTCAGTTCTTC. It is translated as CATSAGQETQFF.